These 3 T cell receptor beta chains share one sample of origin, sequenced in a study of human T cells and chemical hapten exposure. Time point meaning: pre-sensitization, week 0. Stated treatment: therapeutic diphenylcyclopropenone sensitization with weekly scalp DPC. One entry per CDR3 protein results from TCRdb running MiXCR on the RACE reads. Of roughly 120,000 distinct CDR3 sequences in the sample, approximately 12% were seen once. Sequences were derived from whole blood, sampled in connection with sensitization to the hapten diphenylcyclopropenone (DPC). The receptor source for this set is a young woman with alopecia areata. Some clones in this sample may be carry-over from other donors' samples.

This chain links TRBV7-8 with TRBJ2-7; 13 bases line up with TRBD2. The V gene end was trimmed by 5 bases and the J gene end by 6 bases; junction bases not matched to a gene: 10. This CDR3 contains 16 residues. From germline, CDR1 is SGHVS and CDR2 FQNEAQ. The CDR3 DNA is TGTGCCAGCAGCCCTTCGAGGACTAGCGGGGGAGGCGAGCAGTACTTC. Its protein is CASSPSRTSGGGEQYF.

This clonotype came up many times. The chain couples TRBV7-2 to TRBJ2-3; D remains unclear. This CDR3 contains 14 residues. CDR1 is SGHTA, CDR2 FQGNSA, per germline. V was cut by 3 bases and J by 3 bases, with 10 bases left in between. The CDR3 reads CASSFSGATDTQYF. The CDR3 coding sequence is TGTGCCAGCAGCTTTTCAGGTGCTACAGATACGCAGTATTTT.

Ten or more counts support this clonotype. The V gene is TRBV12-3 or TRBV12-4, the J gene TRBJ2-7; D might be TRBD1 (5 bases). V lost 5 bases and J 1 base, leaving 9 bases between the germline ends. The CDR3 runs 13 residues. In DNA, the CDR3 is TGTGCCAGCAGTGTGACAGATTCCTACGAGCAGTACTTC. Translation gives CASSVTDSYEQYF.